The entry that follows covers one T cell receptor beta chain sequence. Its antigen remains unknown. This record comes from a study of vaccination and CD4 T cells after COVID-19. The Oncomine TCR Beta short-read assay was applied to DNA of cultured CD4+ T cells. One entry per CDR3 protein results from TCRdb running MiXCR on the PCR reads. The sample gives over 4,500 distinct CDR3 sequences, approximately 52% of which show up once; approximately 18% is in the top ten. The treatment denotes: approximately 11-day PBMC culture with coronavirus spike peptide pools or control peptides (ViraFEST assay). The sample consisted of CD4+ T cells from blood, cultured in vitro. The clonotype was recovered from a human donor who had recovered from COVID-19.

In nucleotides, the CDR3 is TGTGCCACCAGTGCCCTGGCCAGGACAGGTGGTAGGGATGAGCAGTTCTTC. This encodes CATSALARTGGRDEQFF. The gene calls are TRBV24-1 and TRBJ2-1, with 7 nucleotides matching TRBD1. Germline values: CDR1 KGHDR, CDR2 SFDVKD. CDR3 size: 17 residues. Losses at the gene ends were 5 bases for V and 8 bases for J; bases not matched to a gene: 17.